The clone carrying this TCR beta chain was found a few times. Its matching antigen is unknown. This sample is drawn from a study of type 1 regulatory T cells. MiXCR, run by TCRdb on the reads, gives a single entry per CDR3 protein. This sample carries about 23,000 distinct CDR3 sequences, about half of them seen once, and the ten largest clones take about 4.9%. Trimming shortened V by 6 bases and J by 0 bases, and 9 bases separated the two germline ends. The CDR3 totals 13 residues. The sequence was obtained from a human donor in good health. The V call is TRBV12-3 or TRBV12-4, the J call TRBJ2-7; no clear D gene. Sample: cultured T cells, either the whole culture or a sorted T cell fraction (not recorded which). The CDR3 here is CASSRWSSYEQYF. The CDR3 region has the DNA TGTGCCAGCAGCCGCTGGAGCTCCTACGAGCAGTACTTC.